This T cell receptor (beta chain) was recovered during a study of blood T cell repertoires in COVID-19. Study at large: The samples span acute and convalescent COVID-19 from the United States, Italy and Spain.

The repertoire was sequenced with immunoSEQ multiplex PCR; TCRdb's copy has only in-frame clones and lacks some. This sample yields fewer than 300,000 clones, of which about four fifths are seen a single time; approximately 10% belongs to the top ten. This clone has only one observation. Germline CDR1 and CDR2: MNHEY and SVGEGT. CDR3 length: 13 residues. V lost 6 bases and J 11 bases, leaving 19 bases between the germline ends. The V call is TRBV6-2 or TRBV6-3, the J call TRBJ1-1, with a possible D match to TRBD1 (5 bases). The sequencing sample was made of peripheral blood. The source is a woman between 50 and 59 years old who had recovered from COVID-19. DNA for the CDR3: TGTGCCAGCAGCCCCGGGGCGGGGGTTCGCGCTTTCTTT. Amino acid sequence: CASSPGAGVRAFF.